These 23 T cell receptor beta chains were all obtained from the same sample, sequenced in a study of cytomegalovirus exposure and HLA in healthy donors (dated by TCRdb to 2016 to 2017). The library was prepared using the immunoSEQ multiplex PCR assay. The multiplex PCR relied on a mix of 60 forward primers for TCR Vbeta segments and 13 reverse primers for TCR Jbeta segments. TCRdb limited this immuneACCESS table to in-frame rearrangements with V and J called. A share of clones is missing; checked studies link under half to unresolved V genes, and the rest is unexplained. The sample profile shows around 200,000 clones; approximately 79% of them were found once. About 1.7% of the sample is taken by the ten largest. The sample was PBMCs. The receptors derive from a man in his fifties or sixties in good health and CMV-seronegative.

This sequence joins TRBV7-8 and TRBJ2-1; unclear D gene. Per the germline V gene, CDR1 is SGHVS and CDR2 is FQNEAQ. The length of the CDR3 is 12 residues. Trimming cost V 6 bases and J 4 bases, with 7 bases left between them. The CDR3 DNA reads as TGTGCCAGCAGATCTAGGTACAATGAGCAGTTCTTC. This codes for CASRSRYNEQFF. The whole variable domain, filled in from reference TRBV7-8 and TRBJ2-1, reads GAGVSQSPRYKVAKRGQDVALRCDPISGHVSLFWYQQALGQGPEFLTYFQNEAQLDKSGLPSDRFFAERPEGSVSTLKIQRTQQEDSAVYLCASRSRYNEQFFGPGTRLTVL.

The chain has TRBV7-3 and TRBJ1-1, with D possibly matching TRBD1 (5 bases). This CDR3 spans 13 amino acids. Germline V gene data show CDR1 as SGHTA and CDR2 as FQGTGA. Trimming left V 1 base short and J 6 bases short, with 9 bases between. The CDR3 is CASSLIWGAEAFF. The DNA for the CDR3 is TGTGCCAGCAGCTTAATCTGGGGGGCTGAAGCTTTCTTT.

The chain combines TRBV5-1 with TRBJ2-3, with TRBD2 identical over 9 bases. The germline CDR1 and CDR2 sequences are SGHRS and YFSETQ. J gave up 6 bases and V 3 bases, and 5 bases lay outside the gene matches. The CDR3 is made up of 14 amino acids. CDR3 amino acids: CASSSRLAADTQYF. The CDR3 DNA follows: TGCGCCAGCAGCTCCAGACTAGCGGCGGATACGCAGTATTTT.

CDR3 coding DNA: TGCAGCGTTGAGGGACAGGGGATGGCCAATGAGCAGTTCTTC. This gives the protein CSVEGQGMANEQFF. The chain is built from TRBV29-1 and TRBJ2-1, with 10 bases identical to TRBD1. CDR1 is SQVTM and CDR2 is ANQGSEA in the germline V gene. CDR3 length: 14 amino acids. J lost 6 bases, V lost 3 bases, and 5 bases had no gene match.

This chain uses TRBV21-1 with TRBJ2-3; TRBD2, the table's D call, was not compared with the DNA. TRBV21-1 counts as a pseudogene. The CDR3 totals 13 residues. In nucleotides, the CDR3 is TGTGCCAGCATGAGCGATGTAGAAGATACGCAGTATTTT. It specifies CASMSDVEDTQYF.

The chain has TRBV25-1 and TRBJ2-2, with D perhaps matching TRBD1 or TRBD2 (5 bases each). Trimming removed 7 bases from V and 4 bases from J, with 10 bases in between. The germline CDR1 and CDR2 sequences are MGHDK and SYGVNS. The CDR3 consists of 13 residues. In DNA form, the CDR3 reads TGTGCCAGCAATGAGGGGCTCACCGGGGAGCTGTTTTTT. Translation: CASNEGLTGELFF.

V gene TRBV4-1 combines with J gene TRBJ2-7, with 10 bases identical to TRBD1. The V gene end was trimmed by 0 bases and the J gene end by 6 bases; junction bases not matched to a gene: 8. The CDR3 has 16 residues. CDR1 is MGHRA, CDR2 YSYEKL, per germline. The CDR3: CASSQDWATGGREQYF. Here the CDR3 DNA reads TGCGCCAGCAGCCAAGATTGGGCGACAGGGGGCCGCGAGCAGTACTTC.

The V gene is TRBV25-1, the J gene TRBJ2-3; maybe TRBD1 (6 bases). The V and J ends lost 3 bases and 5 bases respectively, with 18 bases between them. The CDR3 has 16 residues. Looked up from germline, CDR1 is MGHDK and CDR2 is SYGVNS. The CDR3 coding sequence is TGTGCCAGCAGTGAGGGGCAGGGGCGCGGTGGAGATACGCAGTATTTT. This codes for CASSEGQGRGGDTQYF.

This clone was recorded once. The V and J genes are TRBV29-1 and TRBJ2-7; 12 bases align to TRBD2. Germline lookup yields CDR1 SQVTM and CDR2 ANQGSEA. The CDR3 has 15 amino acids. Losses at the gene ends were 3 bases for V and 6 bases for J; bases not matched to a gene: 9. CDR3 DNA: TGCAGCGTTGAGGGACAGACTAGCGGGAGCGGCGAGCAGTACTTC. Translation: CSVEGQTSGSGEQYF.

J is TRBJ2-3 and V is TRBV28, with a weak D call TRBD1 (7 bases). The CDR3 has 16 residues. The germline V gene has CDR1 MDHEN and CDR2 SYDVKM. Trimming left V 8 bases short and J 2 bases short, with 20 bases between. The CDR3 reads CASERAGGLLTDTQYF. In DNA form, the CDR3 reads TGTGCCAGCGAGCGGGCAGGGGGGCTACTCACAGATACGCAGTATTTT.

The chain couples TRBV20-1 to TRBJ2-3; no clear D gene. Germline loops: CDR1 DFQATT, CDR2 SNEGSKA (reference sequence). This CDR3 has 11 amino acids. Trimming took off 3 bases at V and 6 bases at J, with 7 bases between the two ends. CDR3 nucleotide sequence: TGCAGTGCTAGCCTCAGGGATACGCAGTATTTT. Its translation: CSASLRDTQYF.

The chain has TRBV9 and TRBJ1-3, with 7 nucleotides matching TRBD1. The J segment lost 2 bases and the V segment lost 4 bases, leaving 3 bases of the junction unmatched. Germline V gene sequence: CDR1 SGDLS, CDR2 YYNGEE. This CDR3 spans 14 amino acids. The CDR3 reads CASSPGTAGNTIYF. The CDR3 bases are TGTGCCAGCAGCCCCGGGACAGCTGGAAACACCATATATTTT. Filled out from reference TRBV9 and TRBJ1-3, the complete variable domain reads DSGVTQTPKHLITATGQRVTLRCSPRSGDLSVYWYQQSLDQGLQFLIQYYNGEERAKGNILERFSAQQFPDLHSELNLSSLELGDSALYFCASSPGTAGNTIYFGEGSWLTVV.

The chain carries TRBV5-6 and TRBJ2-5; no clear D gene. V lost 1 base and J 4 bases, leaving 17 bases between the germline ends. From germline, CDR1 is SGHDT and CDR2 YYEEEE. This CDR3 is built from 16 residues. CDR3 amino acids: CASSLRPPRVGETQYF. CDR3 DNA: TGTGCCAGCAGCTTGCGTCCCCCCCGGGTAGGAGAGACCCAGTACTTC. The variable domain in full, with the rest retrieved from reference TRBV5-6 and TRBJ2-5, is DAGVTQSPTHLIKTRGQQVTLRCSPKSGHDTVSWYQQALGQGPQFIFQYYEEEERQRGNFPDRFSGHQFPNYSSELNVNALLLGDSALYLCASSLRPPRVGETQYFGPGTRLLVL.

The rearrangement links TRBV29-1 to TRBJ2-7; TRBD2 might be the D (5 bases). The V gene lost 4 bases and the J gene lost 0 bases, with 7 bases spanning the gap. Per the germline V gene, CDR1 is SQVTM and CDR2 is ANQGSEA. This CDR3 contains 12 residues. CDR3 sequence (DNA): TGCAGCGTTGGCGGGTCCTCCTACGAGCAGTACTTC. The encoded protein is CSVGGSSYEQYF.

The chain has TRBV6-6 and TRBJ1-2, with D possibly matching TRBD1 (5 bases). CDR1 is MNHNY and CDR2 is SVGAGI in the germline V gene (reference sequence). V dropped 2 bases and J dropped 3 bases, with 16 bases sitting between them. The CDR3 is 16 residues long. This CDR3 is CASSYVNRMSDYGYTF. CDR3 in DNA: TGTGCCAGCAGTTACGTTAACAGGATGTCAGACTATGGCTACACCTTC.

The J gene is TRBJ2-1, the V gene TRBV19, with 8 bases that match TRBD1. The CDR3 is 14 amino acids. The germline gives CDR1 LNHDA, CDR2 SQIVND (reference sequence). Trimming cost V 3 bases and J 9 bases; bases outside gene matches: 7. Here the CDR3 DNA reads TGTGCCAGTAGTATCCAACAGGGGGTTGGTGAGCAGTTCTTC. Its translation is CASSIQQGVGEQFF.

This clone has more than one count but fewer than ten. CDR3 in DNA: TGTGCCAGCTCTGAAAGCGGGGGAGGCTCTGGGGCCAACGTCCTGACTTTC. This gives the protein CASSESGGGSGANVLTF. The rearrangement uses TRBV6-4 and TRBJ2-6, with 8 bases aligning to TRBD2. The CDR3 extends over 17 amino acids. V was clipped by 8 bases and J by 0 bases; unmatched bases: 9. Germline V gives CDR1 MRHNA, CDR2 SNTAGT.

This chain joins TRBV5-4 and TRBJ2-1; 13 bases map to TRBD2. The CDR3 is made up of 16 amino acids. Germline CDR1 and CDR2: SGHNT and YYREEE (reference sequence). V trimming: 4 bases; J trimming: 4 bases; junction bases outside the gene matches: 5. Here the CDR3 reads CASSVRTSGRYNEQFF. DNA for the CDR3: TGTGCCAGCAGCGTCCGGACTAGCGGGAGATACAATGAGCAGTTCTTC.

V and J are TRBV21-1 and TRBJ2-5; the listed D gene, TRBD1, was not tested against the DNA. TRBV21-1 constitutes a pseudogene. This CDR3 comprises 15 residues. The DNA for the CDR3 is TGTGCCAGCAGCAAAGAGAAGGGGGCGAGAGAGACCCAGTACTTC. Encoded protein: CASSKEKGARETQYF.

This clone was picked up a small number of times. The chain joins TRBV18 to TRBJ2-2, with 7 bases identical to TRBD1. The CDR3 runs to 16 residues. The germline gives CDR1 KGHSH, CDR2 LQKENI. V lost 0 bases, J lost 6 bases, and 7 bases stayed unmatched. The CDR3 is CASSPPIGGAAGELFF. CDR3 bases: TGTGCCAGCTCACCACCGATAGGGGGCGCCGCCGGGGAGCTGTTTTTT.

This clone appeared a single time. The rearrangement links TRBV11-2 to TRBJ2-1; 7 nucleotides align to TRBD2. Per germline, CDR1 SGHAT and CDR2 FQNNGV. V trimming: 4 bases; J trimming: 0 bases; junction bases outside the gene matches: 9. The CDR3 is 17 amino acids. The CDR3 protein is CASSSSLTSASYNEQFF. CDR3 coding DNA: TGTGCCAGCAGCTCATCACTTACTAGCGCCTCCTACAATGAGCAGTTCTTC.

The chain is built from TRBV6-1 and TRBJ2-7; 7 bases align to TRBD1. The CDR3 extends over 15 amino acids. J was trimmed by 4 bases and V by 2 bases; bases with no gene match: 8. The V gene's germline CDR1 is MNHNS and CDR2 SASEGT. The CDR3 DNA follows: TGTGCCAGCAGTGAACCCCCCGACAGGGTATACGAGCAGTACTTC. Translation gives CASSEPPDRVYEQYF.

The chain carries TRBV5-1 and TRBJ2-1; possibly TRBD1 for D (5 bases). Trimming cost V 3 bases and J 8 bases, with 18 bases left between them. Germline V gene data show CDR1 as SGHRS and CDR2 as YFSETQ. The CDR3 sequence is 15 residues long. CDR3 DNA sequence: TGCGCCAGCAGCTCGACAGAGCCCCTCCCCGATGAGCAGTTCTTC. This translates into CASSSTEPLPDEQFF.